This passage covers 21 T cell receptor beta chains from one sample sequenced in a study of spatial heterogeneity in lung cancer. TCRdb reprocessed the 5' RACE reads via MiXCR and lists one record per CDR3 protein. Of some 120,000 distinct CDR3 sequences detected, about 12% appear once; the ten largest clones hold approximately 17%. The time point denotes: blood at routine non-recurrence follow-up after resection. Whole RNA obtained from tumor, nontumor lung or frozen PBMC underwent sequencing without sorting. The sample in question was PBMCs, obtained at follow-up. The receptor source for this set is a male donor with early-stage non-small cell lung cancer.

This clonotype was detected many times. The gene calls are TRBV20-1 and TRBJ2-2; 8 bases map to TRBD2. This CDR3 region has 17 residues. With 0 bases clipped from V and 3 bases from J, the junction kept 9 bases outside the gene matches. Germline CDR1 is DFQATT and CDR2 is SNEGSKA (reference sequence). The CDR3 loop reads CSARDPRGGRDTGELFF. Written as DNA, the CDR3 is TGCAGTGCTAGAGATCCCCGGGGGGGCCGAGACACCGGGGAGCTGTTTTTT.

The CDR3 sequence is CASSYSGTGNNQPQHF. For the CDR3, the DNA is TGTGCCAGCAGTTACTCCGGGACAGGGAACAATCAGCCCCAGCATTTT. The V gene is TRBV6-5, the J gene TRBJ1-5; TRBD1 matches at 9 bases. Germline values: CDR1 MNHEY, CDR2 SVGAGI. CDR3 size: 16 residues. The J segment lost 3 bases and the V segment lost 0 bases, leaving 3 bases of the junction unmatched.

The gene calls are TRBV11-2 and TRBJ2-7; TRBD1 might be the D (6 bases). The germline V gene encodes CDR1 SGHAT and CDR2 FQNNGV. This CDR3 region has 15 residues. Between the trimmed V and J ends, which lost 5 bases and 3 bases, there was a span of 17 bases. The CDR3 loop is CASSPGTSLLYEQYF. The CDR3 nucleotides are TGTGCCAGCAGCCCCGGGACAAGCCTCCTCTACGAGCAGTACTTC.

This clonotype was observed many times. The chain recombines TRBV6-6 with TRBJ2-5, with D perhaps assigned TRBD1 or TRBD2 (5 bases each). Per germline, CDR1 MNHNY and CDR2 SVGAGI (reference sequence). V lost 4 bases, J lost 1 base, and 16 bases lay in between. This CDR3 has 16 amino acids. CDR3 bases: TGTGCCAGCAGTTTCGACCCCCCAGGGAGCCAAGAGACCCAGTACTTC. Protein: CASSFDPPGSQETQYF.

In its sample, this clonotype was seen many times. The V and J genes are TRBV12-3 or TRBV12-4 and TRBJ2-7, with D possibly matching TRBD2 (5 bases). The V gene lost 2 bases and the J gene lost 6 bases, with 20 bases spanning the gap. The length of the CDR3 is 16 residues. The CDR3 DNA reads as TGTGCCAGCAGTTTACGCTGGGAGATGAAGTCACGCGAGCAGTACTTC. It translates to CASSLRWEMKSREQYF.

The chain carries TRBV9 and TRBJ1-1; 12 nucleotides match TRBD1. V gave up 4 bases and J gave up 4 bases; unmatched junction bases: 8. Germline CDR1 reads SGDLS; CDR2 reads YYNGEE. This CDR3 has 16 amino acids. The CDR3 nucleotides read TGTGCCAGCAGCTTCGGGACAGGGGGCCCTTCCACTGAAGCTTTCTTT. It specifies CASSFGTGGPSTEAFF.

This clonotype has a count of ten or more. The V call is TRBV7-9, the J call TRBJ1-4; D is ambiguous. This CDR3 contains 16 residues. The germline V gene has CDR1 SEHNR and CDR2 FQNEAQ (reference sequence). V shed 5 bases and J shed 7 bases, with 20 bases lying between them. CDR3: CASSHTEALIGEKLFF. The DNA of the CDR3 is TGTGCCAGCAGCCACACCGAAGCCCTAATAGGTGAAAAACTGTTTTTT. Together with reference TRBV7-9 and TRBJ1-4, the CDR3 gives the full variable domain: DTGVSQNPRHKITKRGQNVTFRCDPISEHNRLYWYRQTLGQGPEFLTYFQNEAQLEKSRLLSDRFSAERPKGSFSTLEIQRTEQGDSAMYLCASSHTEALIGEKLFFGSGTQLSVL.

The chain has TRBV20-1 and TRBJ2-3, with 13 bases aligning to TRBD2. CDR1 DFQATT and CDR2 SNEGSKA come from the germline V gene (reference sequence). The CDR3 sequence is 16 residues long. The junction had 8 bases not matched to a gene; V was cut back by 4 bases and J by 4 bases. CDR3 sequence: CSAKQTSGGTADTQYF. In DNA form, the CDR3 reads TGCAGTGCTAAGCAGACTAGCGGGGGGACGGCAGATACGCAGTATTTT.

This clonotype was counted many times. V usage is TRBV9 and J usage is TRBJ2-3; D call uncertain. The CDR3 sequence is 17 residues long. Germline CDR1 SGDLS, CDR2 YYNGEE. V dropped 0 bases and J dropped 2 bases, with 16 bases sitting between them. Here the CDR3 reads CASSVEVVRSTTDTQYF. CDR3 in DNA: TGTGCCAGCAGCGTAGAGGTGGTCAGATCAACCACAGATACGCAGTATTTT.

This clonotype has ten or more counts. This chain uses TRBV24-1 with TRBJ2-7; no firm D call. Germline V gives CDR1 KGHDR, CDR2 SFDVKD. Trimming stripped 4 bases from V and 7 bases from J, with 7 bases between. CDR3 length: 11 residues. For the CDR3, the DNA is TGTGCCACCAGTGAAACGGGTGAGCAGTACTTC. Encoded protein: CATSETGEQYF.

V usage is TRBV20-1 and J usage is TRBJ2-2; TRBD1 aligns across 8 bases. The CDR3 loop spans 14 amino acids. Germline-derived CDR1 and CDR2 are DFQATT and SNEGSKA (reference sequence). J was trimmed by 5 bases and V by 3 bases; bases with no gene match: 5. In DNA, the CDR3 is TGCAGTGCTAGGACCAGGGGGCTGACCGGGGAGCTGTTTTTT. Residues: CSARTRGLTGELFF.

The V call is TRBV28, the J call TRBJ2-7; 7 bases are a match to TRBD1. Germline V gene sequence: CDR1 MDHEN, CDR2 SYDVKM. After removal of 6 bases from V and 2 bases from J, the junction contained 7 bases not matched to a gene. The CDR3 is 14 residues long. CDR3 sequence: CASRFTGQTYEQYF. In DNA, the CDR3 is TGTGCCAGCAGATTTACGGGACAGACCTACGAGCAGTACTTC.

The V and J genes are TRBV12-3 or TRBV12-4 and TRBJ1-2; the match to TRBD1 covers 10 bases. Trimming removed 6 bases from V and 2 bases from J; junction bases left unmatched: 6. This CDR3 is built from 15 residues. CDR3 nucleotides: TGTGCCAGCAGATTGAGGACAGGGGGAAACTATGGCTACACCTTC. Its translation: CASRLRTGGNYGYTF.

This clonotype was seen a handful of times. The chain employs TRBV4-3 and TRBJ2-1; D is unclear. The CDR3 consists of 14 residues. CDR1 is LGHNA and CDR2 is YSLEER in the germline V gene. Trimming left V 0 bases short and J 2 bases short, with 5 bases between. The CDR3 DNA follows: TGCGCCAGCAGCCAAGATCAGGCCTACAATGAGCAGTTCTTC. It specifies CASSQDQAYNEQFF.

The CDR3 DNA reads as TGCAGTGCTAGAGGAGACTCCTTATCCTACGAGCAGTACTTC. Its translation is CSARGDSLSYEQYF. This chain connects TRBV20-1 to TRBJ2-7, with D unclear. The germline gives CDR1 DFQATT, CDR2 SNEGSKA (reference sequence). Trimming left V 1 base short and J 1 base short, with 11 bases between. There are 14 residues in the CDR3.

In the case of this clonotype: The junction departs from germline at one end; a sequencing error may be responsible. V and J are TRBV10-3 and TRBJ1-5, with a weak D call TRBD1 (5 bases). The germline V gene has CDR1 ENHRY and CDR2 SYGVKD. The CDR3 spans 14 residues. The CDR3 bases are TGTGCCATCAGTGAAGACAGCCAGAATCAGCCCCGGCATTTT. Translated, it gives CAISEDSQNQPRHF.

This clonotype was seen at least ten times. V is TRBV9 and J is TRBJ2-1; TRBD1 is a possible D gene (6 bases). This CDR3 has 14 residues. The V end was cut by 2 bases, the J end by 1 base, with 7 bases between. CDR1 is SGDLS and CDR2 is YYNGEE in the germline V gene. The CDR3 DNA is TGTGCCAGCAGCGTTACAGGGTCCTACAATGAGCAGTTCTTC. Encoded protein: CASSVTGSYNEQFF. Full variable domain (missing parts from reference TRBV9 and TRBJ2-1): DSGVTQTPKHLITATGQRVTLRCSPRSGDLSVYWYQQSLDQGLQFLIQYYNGEERAKGNILERFSAQQFPDLHSELNLSSLELGDSALYFCASSVTGSYNEQFFGPGTRLTVL.

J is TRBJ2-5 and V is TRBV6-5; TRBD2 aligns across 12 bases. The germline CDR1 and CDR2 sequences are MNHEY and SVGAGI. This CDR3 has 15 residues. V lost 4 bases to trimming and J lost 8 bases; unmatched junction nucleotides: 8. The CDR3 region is CASSSRTSGAGTQYF. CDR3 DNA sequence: TGTGCCAGCAGTTCCCGGACTAGCGGGGCAGGAACCCAGTACTTC.

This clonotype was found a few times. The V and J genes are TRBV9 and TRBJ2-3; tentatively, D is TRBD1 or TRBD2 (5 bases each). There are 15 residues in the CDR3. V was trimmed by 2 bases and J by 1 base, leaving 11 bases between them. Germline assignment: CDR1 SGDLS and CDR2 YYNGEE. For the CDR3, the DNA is TGTGCCAGCAGCGTCGGGACCCCTGGCACAGATACGCAGTATTTT. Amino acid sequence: CASSVGTPGTDTQYF.

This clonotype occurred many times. Written as DNA, the CDR3 is TGTGCCATCAGTGGACTAGCGGGGGTCCGGGGAGATACGCAGTATTTT. Translated, it gives CAISGLAGVRGDTQYF. The chain links TRBV10-3 to TRBJ2-3; 12 bases are a match to TRBD2. V shed 4 bases and J 5 bases; nucleotides not matched to a gene: 7. Germline values: CDR1 ENHRY, CDR2 SYGVKD. The CDR3 sequence is 16 residues long.

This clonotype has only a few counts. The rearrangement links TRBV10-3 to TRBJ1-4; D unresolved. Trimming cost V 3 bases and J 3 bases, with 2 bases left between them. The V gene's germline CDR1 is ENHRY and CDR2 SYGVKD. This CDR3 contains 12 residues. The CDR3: CAISDANEKLFF. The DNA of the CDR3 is TGTGCCATCAGTGATGCTAATGAAAAACTGTTTTTT.